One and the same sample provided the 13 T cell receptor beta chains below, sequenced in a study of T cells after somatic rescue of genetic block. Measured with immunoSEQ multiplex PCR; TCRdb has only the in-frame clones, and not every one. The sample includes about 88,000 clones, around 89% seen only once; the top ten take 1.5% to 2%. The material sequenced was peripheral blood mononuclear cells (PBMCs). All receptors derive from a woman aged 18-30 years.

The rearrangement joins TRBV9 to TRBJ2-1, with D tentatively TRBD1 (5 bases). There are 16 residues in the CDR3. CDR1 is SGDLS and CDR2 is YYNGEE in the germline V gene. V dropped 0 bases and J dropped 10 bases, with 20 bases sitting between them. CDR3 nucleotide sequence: TGTGCCAGCAGCGTAGCTCTGGGATTGGACATACCCGAGCAGTTCTTC. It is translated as CASSVALGLDIPEQFF.

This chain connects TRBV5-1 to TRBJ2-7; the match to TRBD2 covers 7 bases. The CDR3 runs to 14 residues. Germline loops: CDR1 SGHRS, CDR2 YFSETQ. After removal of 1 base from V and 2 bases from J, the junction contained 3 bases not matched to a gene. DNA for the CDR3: TGCGCCAGCAGCTTGAGCGGGGATCCCTACGAGCAGTACTTC. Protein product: CASSLSGDPYEQYF.

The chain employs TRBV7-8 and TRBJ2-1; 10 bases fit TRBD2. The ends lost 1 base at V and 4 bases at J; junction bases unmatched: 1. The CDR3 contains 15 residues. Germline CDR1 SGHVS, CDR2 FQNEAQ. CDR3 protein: CASSLVSGGYNEQFF. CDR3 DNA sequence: TGTGCCAGCAGCTTAGTTAGCGGGGGGTACAATGAGCAGTTCTTC. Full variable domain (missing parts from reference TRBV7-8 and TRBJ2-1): GAGVSQSPRYKVAKRGQDVALRCDPISGHVSLFWYQQALGQGPEFLTYFQNEAQLDKSGLPSDRFFAERPEGSVSTLKIQRTQQEDSAVYLCASSLVSGGYNEQFFGPGTRLTVL.

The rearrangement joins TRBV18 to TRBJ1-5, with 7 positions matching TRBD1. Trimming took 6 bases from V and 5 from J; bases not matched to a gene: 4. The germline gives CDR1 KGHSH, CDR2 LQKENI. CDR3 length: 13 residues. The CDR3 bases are TGTGCCAGCTCGCGGACAGGAGATCAGCCCCAGCATTTT. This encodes CASSRTGDQPQHF. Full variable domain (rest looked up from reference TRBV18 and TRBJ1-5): NAGVMQNPRHLVRRRGQEARLRCSPMKGHSHVYWYRQLPEEGLKFMVYLQKENIIDESGMPKERFSAEFPKEGPSILRIQQVVRGDSAAYFCASSRTGDQPQHFGDGTRLSIL.

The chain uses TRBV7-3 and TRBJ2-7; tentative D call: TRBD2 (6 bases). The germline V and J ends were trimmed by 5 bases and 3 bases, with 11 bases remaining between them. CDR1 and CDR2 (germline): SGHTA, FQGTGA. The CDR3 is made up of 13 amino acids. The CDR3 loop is CASSPPGGYEQYF. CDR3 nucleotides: TGTGCCAGCAGCCCGCCCGGGGGCTACGAGCAGTACTTC.

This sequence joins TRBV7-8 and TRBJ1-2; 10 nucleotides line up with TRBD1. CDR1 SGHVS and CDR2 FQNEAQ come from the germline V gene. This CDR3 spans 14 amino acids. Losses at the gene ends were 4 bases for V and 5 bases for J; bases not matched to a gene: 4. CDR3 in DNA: TGTGCCAGCAGCTCCGTGGGACAGGGGTATGGCTACACCTTC. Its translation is CASSSVGQGYGYTF.

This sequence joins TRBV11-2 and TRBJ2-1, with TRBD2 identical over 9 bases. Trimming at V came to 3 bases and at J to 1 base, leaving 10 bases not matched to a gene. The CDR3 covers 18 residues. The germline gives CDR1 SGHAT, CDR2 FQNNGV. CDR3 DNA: TGTGCCAGCAGCTTGGGCCCCCCGGGACTAGCTTCCTACAATGAGCAGTTCTTC. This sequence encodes CASSLGPPGLASYNEQFF.

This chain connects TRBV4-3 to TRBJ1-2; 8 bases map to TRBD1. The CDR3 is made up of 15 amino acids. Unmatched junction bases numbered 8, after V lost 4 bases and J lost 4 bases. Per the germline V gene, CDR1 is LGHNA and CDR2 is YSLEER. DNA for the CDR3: TGCGCCAGCAGCCGGGACAGGACCCCGGTCTATGGCTACACCTTC. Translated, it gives CASSRDRTPVYGYTF.

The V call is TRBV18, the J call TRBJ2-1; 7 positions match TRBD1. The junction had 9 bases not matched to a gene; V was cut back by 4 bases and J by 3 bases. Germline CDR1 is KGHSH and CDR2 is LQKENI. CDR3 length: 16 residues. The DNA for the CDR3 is TGTGCCAGCTCACGGAACCAAGGACAGGACTACAATGAGCAGTTCTTC. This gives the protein CASSRNQGQDYNEQFF.

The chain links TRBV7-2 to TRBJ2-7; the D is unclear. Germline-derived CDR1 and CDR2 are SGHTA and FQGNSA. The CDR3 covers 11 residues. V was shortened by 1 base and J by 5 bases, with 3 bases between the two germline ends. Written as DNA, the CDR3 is TGTGCCAGCAGCTTAGACGACGAGCAGTACTTC. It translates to CASSLDDEQYF.

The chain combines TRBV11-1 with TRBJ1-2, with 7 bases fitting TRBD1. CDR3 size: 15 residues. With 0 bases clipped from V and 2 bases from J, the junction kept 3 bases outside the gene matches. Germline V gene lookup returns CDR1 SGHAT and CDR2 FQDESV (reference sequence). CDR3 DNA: TGTGCCAGCAGCTTAGCGGAGGGACAGAACTATGGCTACACCTTC. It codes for CASSLAEGQNYGYTF. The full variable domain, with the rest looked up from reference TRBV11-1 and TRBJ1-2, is EAEVAQSPRYKITEKSQAVAFWCDPISGHATLYWYRQILGQGPELLVQFQDESVVDDSQLPKDRFSAERLKGVDSTLKIQPAELGDSAMYLCASSLAEGQNYGYTFGSGTRLTVV.

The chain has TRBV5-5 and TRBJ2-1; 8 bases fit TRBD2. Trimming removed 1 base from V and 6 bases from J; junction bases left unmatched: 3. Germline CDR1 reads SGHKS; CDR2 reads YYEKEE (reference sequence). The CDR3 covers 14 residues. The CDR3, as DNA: TGTGCCAGCAGCTTGTATACTAGCGGCAATGAGCAGTTCTTC. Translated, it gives CASSLYTSGNEQFF.

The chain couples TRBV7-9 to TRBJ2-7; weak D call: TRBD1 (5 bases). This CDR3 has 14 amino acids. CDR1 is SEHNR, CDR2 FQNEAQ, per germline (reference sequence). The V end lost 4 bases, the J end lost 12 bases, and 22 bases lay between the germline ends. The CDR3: CASSSRPGRNTWYF. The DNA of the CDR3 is TGTGCCAGCAGCTCACGCCCAGGGCGCAACACATGGTACTTC.